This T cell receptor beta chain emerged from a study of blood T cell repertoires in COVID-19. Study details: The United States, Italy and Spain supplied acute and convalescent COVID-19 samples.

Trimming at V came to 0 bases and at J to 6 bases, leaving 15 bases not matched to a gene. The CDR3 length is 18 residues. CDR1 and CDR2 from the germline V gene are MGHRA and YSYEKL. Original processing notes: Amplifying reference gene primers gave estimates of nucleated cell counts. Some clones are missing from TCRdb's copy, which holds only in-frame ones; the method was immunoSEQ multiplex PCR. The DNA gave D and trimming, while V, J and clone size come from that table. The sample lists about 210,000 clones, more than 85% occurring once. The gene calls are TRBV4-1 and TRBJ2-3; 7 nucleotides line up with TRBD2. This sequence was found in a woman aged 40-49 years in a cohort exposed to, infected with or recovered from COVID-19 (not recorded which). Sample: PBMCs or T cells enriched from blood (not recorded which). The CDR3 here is CASSQEPPTSLTGDTQYF. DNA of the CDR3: TGCGCCAGCAGCCAAGAGCCCCCGACTAGCCTTACCGGGGATACGCAGTATTTT.